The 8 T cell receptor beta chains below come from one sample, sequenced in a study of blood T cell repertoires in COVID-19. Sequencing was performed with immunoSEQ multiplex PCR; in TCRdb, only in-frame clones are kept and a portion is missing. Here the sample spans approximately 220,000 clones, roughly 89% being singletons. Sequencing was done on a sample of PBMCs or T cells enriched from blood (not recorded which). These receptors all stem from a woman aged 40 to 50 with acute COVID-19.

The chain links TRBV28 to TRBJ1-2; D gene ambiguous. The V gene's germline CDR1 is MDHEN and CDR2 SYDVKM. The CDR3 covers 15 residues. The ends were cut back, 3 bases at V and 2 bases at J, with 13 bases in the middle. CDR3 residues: CASSFPLGSNYGYTF. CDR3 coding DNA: TGTGCCAGCAGTTTCCCTCTAGGATCCAACTATGGCTACACCTTC.

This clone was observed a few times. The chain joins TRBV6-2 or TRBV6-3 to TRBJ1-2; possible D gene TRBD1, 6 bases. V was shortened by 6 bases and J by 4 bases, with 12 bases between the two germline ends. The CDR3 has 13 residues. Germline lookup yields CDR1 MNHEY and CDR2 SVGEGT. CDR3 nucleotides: TGTGCCAGCAGCCTAGACAGGAGCTATGGCTACACCTTC. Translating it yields CASSLDRSYGYTF.

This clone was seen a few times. The CDR3 reads CASSGGGGNHYGYTF. The CDR3 coding sequence is TGTGCCAGCAGCGGCGGGGGAGGGAACCACTATGGCTACACCTTC. The J gene is TRBJ1-2, the V gene TRBV5-4, with D maybe TRBD1 (5 bases). Germline CDR1 reads SGHNT; CDR2 reads YYREEE (reference sequence). V shed 4 bases and J shed 3 bases, with 16 bases lying between them. The CDR3 is 15 residues long.

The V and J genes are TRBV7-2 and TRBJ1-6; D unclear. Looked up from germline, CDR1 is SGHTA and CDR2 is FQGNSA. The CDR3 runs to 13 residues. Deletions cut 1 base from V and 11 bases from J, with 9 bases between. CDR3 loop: CASSLDQAAPLHF. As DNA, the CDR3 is TGTGCCAGCAGCTTAGATCAGGCAGCACCCCTCCACTTT.

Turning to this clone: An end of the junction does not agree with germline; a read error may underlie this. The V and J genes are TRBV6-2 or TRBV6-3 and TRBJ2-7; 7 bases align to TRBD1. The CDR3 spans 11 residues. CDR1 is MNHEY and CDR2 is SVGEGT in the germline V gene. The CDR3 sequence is CASSPNPDRAF. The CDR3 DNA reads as TGTGCCAGCAGCCCGAACCCCGACAGGGCCTTC.

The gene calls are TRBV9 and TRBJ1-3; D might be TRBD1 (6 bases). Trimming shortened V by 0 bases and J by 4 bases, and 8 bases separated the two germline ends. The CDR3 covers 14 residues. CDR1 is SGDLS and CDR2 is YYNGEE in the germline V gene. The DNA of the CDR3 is TGTGCCAGCAGCGTAGAGGGGGAGGGAAACACCATATATTTT. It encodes CASSVEGEGNTIYF.

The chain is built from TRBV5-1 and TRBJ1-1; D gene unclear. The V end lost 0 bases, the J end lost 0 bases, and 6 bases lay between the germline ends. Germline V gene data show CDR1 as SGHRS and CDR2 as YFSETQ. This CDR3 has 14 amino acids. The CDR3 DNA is TGCGCCAGCAGCTTGGGTCAGATGAACACTGAAGCTTTCTTT. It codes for CASSLGQMNTEAFF. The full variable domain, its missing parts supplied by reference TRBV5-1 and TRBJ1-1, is KAGVTQTPRYLIKTRGQQVTLSCSPISGHRSVSWYQQTPGQGLQFLFEYFSETQRNKGNFPGRFSGRQFSNSRSEMNVSTLELGDSALYLCASSLGQMNTEAFFGQGTRLTVV.

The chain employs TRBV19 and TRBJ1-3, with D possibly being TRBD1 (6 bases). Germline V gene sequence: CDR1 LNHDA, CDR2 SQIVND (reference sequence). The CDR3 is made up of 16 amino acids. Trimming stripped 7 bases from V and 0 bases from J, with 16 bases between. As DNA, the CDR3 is TGTGCCAGTACCGGGACTACAGGGATCTCTGGAAACACCATATATTTT. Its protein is CASTGTTGISGNTIYF.